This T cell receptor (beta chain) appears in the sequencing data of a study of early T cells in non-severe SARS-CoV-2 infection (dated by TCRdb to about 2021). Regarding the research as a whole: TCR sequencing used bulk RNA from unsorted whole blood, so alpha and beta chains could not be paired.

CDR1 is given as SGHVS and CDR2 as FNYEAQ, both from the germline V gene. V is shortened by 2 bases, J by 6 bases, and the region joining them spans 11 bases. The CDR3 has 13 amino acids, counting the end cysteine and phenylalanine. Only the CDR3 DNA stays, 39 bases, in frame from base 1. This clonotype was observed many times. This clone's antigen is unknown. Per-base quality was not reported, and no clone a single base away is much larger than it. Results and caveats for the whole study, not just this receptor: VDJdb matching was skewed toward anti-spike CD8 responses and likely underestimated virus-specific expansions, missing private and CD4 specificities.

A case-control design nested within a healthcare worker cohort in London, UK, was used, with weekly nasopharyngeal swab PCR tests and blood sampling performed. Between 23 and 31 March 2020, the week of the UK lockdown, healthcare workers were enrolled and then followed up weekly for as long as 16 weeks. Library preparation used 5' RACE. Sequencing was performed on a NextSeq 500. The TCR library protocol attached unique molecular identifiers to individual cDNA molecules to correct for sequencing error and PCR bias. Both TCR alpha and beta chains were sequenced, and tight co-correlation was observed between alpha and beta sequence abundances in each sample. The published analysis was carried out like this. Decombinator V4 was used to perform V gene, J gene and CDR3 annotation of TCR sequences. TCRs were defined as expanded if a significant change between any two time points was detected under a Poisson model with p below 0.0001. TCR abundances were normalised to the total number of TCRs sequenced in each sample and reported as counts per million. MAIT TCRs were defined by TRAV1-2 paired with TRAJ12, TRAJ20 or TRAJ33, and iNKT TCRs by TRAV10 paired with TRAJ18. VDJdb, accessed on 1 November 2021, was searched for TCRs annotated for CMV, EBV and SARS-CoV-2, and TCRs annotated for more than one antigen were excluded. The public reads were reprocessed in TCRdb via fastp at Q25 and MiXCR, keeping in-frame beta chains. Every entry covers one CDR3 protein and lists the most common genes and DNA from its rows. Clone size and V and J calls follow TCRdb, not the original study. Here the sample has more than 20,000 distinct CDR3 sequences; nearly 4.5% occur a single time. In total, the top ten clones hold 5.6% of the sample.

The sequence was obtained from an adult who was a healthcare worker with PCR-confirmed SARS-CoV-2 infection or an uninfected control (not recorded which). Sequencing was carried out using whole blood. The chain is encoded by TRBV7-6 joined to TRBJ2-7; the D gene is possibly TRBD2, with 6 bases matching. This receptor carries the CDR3 CASSLYLGGEQYF. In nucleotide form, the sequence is TGTGCCAGCAGCTTATATTTGGGGGGCGAGCAGTACTTC.